This T cell receptor (beta chain) was sequenced in a study of cytomegalovirus exposure and HLA in healthy donors. Study observations and caveats: TCR beta V segments were, for the most part, productive about 87% or about 30% of the time in an earlier analysis.

About this clone itself: Antigen: not known.

Trimming cost V 5 bases and J 5 bases; bases outside gene matches: 6. The CDR3 covers 14 residues. CDR1 is SGHRS, CDR2 YFSETQ, per germline. Primers for the PCR totalled 60 Vbeta and 13 Jbeta. Clones were sequenced by immunoSEQ multiplex PCR, and TCRdb holds only the in-frame ones, with some missing. This table has some 97,000 clones, about 75% appearing once. Source material: PBMCs. The receptor was isolated from a male donor in good health and CMV-seropositive. The V gene is TRBV5-1, the J gene TRBJ2-1, with 8 bases fitting TRBD2. The CDR3: CASRVSGAHNEQFF. CDR3 DNA sequence: TGCGCCAGCAGAGTTAGCGGGGCCCACAATGAGCAGTTCTTC.